The following is a TCR beta chain sequence with its context. This sample was included in a study of control samples from healthy donors and cancer patients. There are 13 residues in the CDR3. V lost 6 bases to trimming and J lost 11 bases, with 19 bases between them. From germline, CDR1 is MNHEY and CDR2 SVGAGI. Clones were read by immunoSEQ multiplex PCR, and TCRdb kept only the in-frame ones, dropping some. The sample records 390,000 or so clones, 90% being singletons. V usage is TRBV6-5 and J usage is TRBJ1-2; perhaps TRBD1 as D (5 bases). Specimen: PBMCs. The sequence was obtained from a middle-aged man with head and neck cancer. The CDR3 DNA follows: TGTGCCAGCAGCGCTATTGGGGGGTGGGAATACACCTTC. This translates into CASSAIGGWEYTF.